The rows below give T cell receptor beta chains drawn from one sample of a study of shared clonotypes between healthy human individuals. Some clones are missing from TCRdb's copy, which holds only in-frame ones; the method was immunoSEQ multiplex PCR. The table records fewer than 500,000 clones, about three quarters of them present only once. Material: PBMCs. The receptor set was obtained from a middle-aged woman in good health. Some clones in this sample may be carry-over from other donors' samples. The CDR3 runs from the conserved cysteine through the conserved F or W. Each record gives: D gene, clone size, J gene, V gene, CDR3 length, CDR3 DNA, CDR3 protein. D genes are given only for firm matches. Part of the rows lack a size; the others show once, few, many or a class for expanded clones.

d_call: TRBD2; clone_size: NA; j_call: TRBJ2-7; v_call: TRBV18; cdr3_length: 14; cdr3_nt: TGTGCCAGCTCACCAACTAGCGGACCCTACGAGCAGTACTTC; cdr3_aa: CASSPTSGPYEQYF
d_call: TRBD1; clone_size: NA; j_call: TRBJ2-1; v_call: TRBV6-1; cdr3_length: 16; cdr3_nt: TGTGCCAGCAGTGATTCCGGGACAGGGGGCAACAATGAGCAGTTCTTC; cdr3_aa: CASSDSGTGGNNEQFF
d_call: TRBD2; clone_size: NA; j_call: TRBJ2-1; v_call: TRBV4-3; cdr3_length: 16; cdr3_nt: TGCGCCAGCAGCCAAGTTGCGGGAGCTACCTACAATGAGCAGTTCTTC; cdr3_aa: CASSQVAGATYNEQFF
d_call: NA; clone_size: NA; j_call: TRBJ2-7; v_call: TRBV7-2; cdr3_length: 15; cdr3_nt: TGTGCCAGCAGCTTGAGCGTAGGCAGTGGGTACGAGCAGTACTTC; cdr3_aa: CASSLSVGSGYEQYF
d_call: NA; clone_size: NA; j_call: TRBJ2-7; v_call: TRBV2; cdr3_length: 13; cdr3_nt: TGTGCCAGCAGTGCAGGGCCCTCCTACGAGCAGTACTTC; cdr3_aa: CASSAGPSYEQYF
d_call: NA; clone_size: NA; j_call: TRBJ1-2; v_call: TRBV10-2; cdr3_length: 14; cdr3_nt: TGCGCCAGCAGTGACTCAGGGCCGAACTATGGCTACACCTTC; cdr3_aa: CASSDSGPNYGYTF
d_call: NA; clone_size: NA; j_call: TRBJ1-2; v_call: TRBV6-1; cdr3_length: 13; cdr3_nt: TGTGCCAGCATTCTTCAGGAACCCTACGGCTACACCTTC; cdr3_aa: CASILQEPYGYTF
d_call: TRBD1; clone_size: NA; j_call: TRBJ2-7; v_call: TRBV28; cdr3_length: 16; cdr3_nt: TGTGCCAGCAGTTCGCCAGCCGGGACAGGGGGGGGCGAGCAGTACTTC; cdr3_aa: CASSSPAGTGGGEQYF
d_call: NA; clone_size: NA; j_call: TRBJ1-2; v_call: TRBV30; cdr3_length: 15; cdr3_nt: TGTGCCTGGAGTGTAACCAAGACAGCCAACTATGGCTACACCTTC; cdr3_aa: CAWSVTKTANYGYTF
d_call: TRBD1; clone_size: once; j_call: TRBJ2-7; v_call: TRBV7-8; cdr3_length: 16; cdr3_nt: TGTGCCAGCAGCTTAGAGGGACAGGGTCCGGGGTACGGGCAGTACTTC; cdr3_aa: CASSLEGQGPGYGQYF
d_call: TRBD1; clone_size: once; j_call: TRBJ1-5; v_call: TRBV7-8; cdr3_length: 17; cdr3_nt: TGTGCCAGCAGCTTACTACCGGCAGGGGGCCGGGTTAGTCTCCAGCATTTT; cdr3_aa: CASSLLPAGGRVSLQHF
d_call: TRBD2; clone_size: once; j_call: TRBJ2-7; v_call: TRBV7-3; cdr3_length: 15; cdr3_nt: TGTGCCAGCAGCCCCGATAGCGGGAGATCCTACGAGCAGTACTTC; cdr3_aa: CASSPDSGRSYEQYF
d_call: TRBD1; clone_size: NA; j_call: TRBJ1-3; v_call: TRBV10-3; cdr3_length: 13; cdr3_nt: TGTGCCATCAGTGAAGGACAGGGTTACACCATATATTTT; cdr3_aa: CAISEGQGYTIYF
d_call: TRBD2; clone_size: NA; j_call: TRBJ2-5; v_call: TRBV6-5; cdr3_length: 16; cdr3_nt: TGTGCCAGCAGTTACGGACAGCGGGAGGTGAGGGAGACCCAGTACTTC; cdr3_aa: CASSYGQREVRETQYF
d_call: NA; clone_size: NA; j_call: TRBJ1-2; v_call: TRBV29-1; cdr3_length: 9; cdr3_nt: TGCAGCGTTGCCTATGGCTACACCTTC; cdr3_aa: CSVAYGYTF
d_call: NA; clone_size: NA; j_call: TRBJ1-2; v_call: TRBV30; cdr3_length: 12; cdr3_nt: TGTGCCTGGTATGTCCCGTTGAGGGGCTACACCTTC; cdr3_aa: CAWYVPLRGYTF
d_call: TRBD1; clone_size: NA; j_call: TRBJ1-2; v_call: TRBV5-1; cdr3_length: 16; cdr3_nt: TGCGCCAGCAGATCGACCGGGACAGGGGGCTTAAGAGGCTACACCTTC; cdr3_aa: CASRSTGTGGLRGYTF
d_call: NA; clone_size: NA; j_call: TRBJ1-2; v_call: TRBV10-3; cdr3_length: 14; cdr3_nt: TGTGCCATCAGCCGGGACCCGGGGAACTATGGCTACACCTTC; cdr3_aa: CAISRDPGNYGYTF
d_call: TRBD2; clone_size: NA; j_call: TRBJ2-1; v_call: TRBV13; cdr3_length: 14; cdr3_nt: TGTGCCAGCAGCTCGAGACTAGCGAACAATGAGCAGTTCTTC; cdr3_aa: CASSSRLANNEQFF
d_call: TRBD1; clone_size: NA; j_call: TRBJ2-1; v_call: TRBV29-1; cdr3_length: 14; cdr3_nt: TGCAGCGTTTACAGGGGATCCTTCTACAATGAGCAGTTCTTC; cdr3_aa: CSVYRGSFYNEQFF
d_call: TRBD2; clone_size: once; j_call: TRBJ2-5; v_call: TRBV9; cdr3_length: 14; cdr3_nt: TGTGCCAGCAGCGTCACTAGCGGGATGGAGACCCAGTACTTC; cdr3_aa: CASSVTSGMETQYF
d_call: TRBD1; clone_size: once; j_call: TRBJ2-6; v_call: TRBV7-7; cdr3_length: 15; cdr3_nt: TGTGCTAGCAGCCCGACAGGGGTAGGGGCCAACGTCCTGACTTTC; cdr3_aa: CASSPTGVGANVLTF
d_call: NA; clone_size: NA; j_call: TRBJ2-6; v_call: TRBV5-1; cdr3_length: 16; cdr3_nt: TGCGCCAGCAGCTTGACAGGATCCTCTGGGGCCAACGTCCTGACTTTC; cdr3_aa: CASSLTGSSGANVLTF
d_call: NA; clone_size: few; j_call: TRBJ1-5; v_call: TRBV7-9; cdr3_length: 14; cdr3_nt: TGTGCCAGCAGCACCCAAGGGGGCAATCAGCCCCAGCATTTT; cdr3_aa: CASSTQGGNQPQHF
d_call: NA; clone_size: NA; j_call: TRBJ1-1; v_call: TRBV27; cdr3_length: 13; cdr3_nt: TGTGCCAGCAGTTTAGAGGCGAGCACTGAAGCTTTCTTT; cdr3_aa: CASSLEASTEAFF
d_call: TRBD2; clone_size: once; j_call: TRBJ2-7; v_call: TRBV4-2; cdr3_length: 17; cdr3_nt: TGTGCCAGCAGCCACCCCTCACTAGCGGGAGGGCTCTACGAGCAGTACTTC; cdr3_aa: CASSHPSLAGGLYEQYF
d_call: NA; clone_size: NA; j_call: TRBJ2-1; v_call: TRBV11-2; cdr3_length: 14; cdr3_nt: TGTGCCAGCAGCTTAGATCGAGGGATAAATGAGCAGTTCTTC; cdr3_aa: CASSLDRGINEQFF
d_call: TRBD2; clone_size: NA; j_call: TRBJ2-7; v_call: TRBV7-9; cdr3_length: 17; cdr3_nt: TGTGCCAGCAGCTTAGGTACGACTAGCGGGAGACCTAGCGAGCAGTACTTC; cdr3_aa: CASSLGTTSGRPSEQYF
d_call: NA; clone_size: NA; j_call: TRBJ1-1; v_call: TRBV7-6; cdr3_length: 15; cdr3_nt: TGTGCCAGCAGCTTAGCGAGGGCATTGAACACTGAAGCTTTCTTT; cdr3_aa: CASSLARALNTEAFF
d_call: NA; clone_size: NA; j_call: TRBJ2-7; v_call: TRBV6-1; cdr3_length: 14; cdr3_nt: TGTGCCAGCAGTGAAGCGTACCAGGCCTACGAGCAGTACTTC; cdr3_aa: CASSEAYQAYEQYF
d_call: NA; clone_size: NA; j_call: TRBJ1-1; v_call: TRBV7-2; cdr3_length: 16; cdr3_nt: TGTGCCAGCAGCTTTTTGACAGGCCCCATGAACACTGAAGCCTTCTTT; cdr3_aa: CASSFLTGPMNTEAFF
d_call: NA; clone_size: NA; j_call: TRBJ2-5; v_call: TRBV28; cdr3_length: 11; cdr3_nt: TGTGCCAGCAGTTTGATGGAGACCCAGTACTTC; cdr3_aa: CASSLMETQYF
d_call: TRBD1; clone_size: NA; j_call: TRBJ2-5; v_call: TRBV4-1; cdr3_length: 14; cdr3_nt: TGCGCCAGCAGCCAGCGACAGGGTTTGGAGACCCAGTACTTC; cdr3_aa: CASSQRQGLETQYF
d_call: NA; clone_size: NA; j_call: TRBJ2-3; v_call: TRBV28; cdr3_length: 15; cdr3_nt: TGTGCCAGCAGTTTAGTTCCGGGAGTGGGAAATACGCAGTATTTT; cdr3_aa: CASSLVPGVGNTQYF
d_call: TRBD2; clone_size: NA; j_call: TRBJ2-1; v_call: TRBV11-3; cdr3_length: 15; cdr3_nt: TGTGCCAGCAGCCAAAGACTAGCGGCTTACAATGAGCAGTTCTTC; cdr3_aa: CASSQRLAAYNEQFF
d_call: NA; clone_size: NA; j_call: TRBJ2-3; v_call: TRBV9; cdr3_length: 15; cdr3_nt: TGTGCCAGCAGCGTAGATCCGGGTGGACCCGATACGCAGTATTTT; cdr3_aa: CASSVDPGGPDTQYF
d_call: NA; clone_size: NA; j_call: TRBJ2-5; v_call: TRBV11-2; cdr3_length: 17; cdr3_nt: TGTGCCAGCAGCCGAGTAGGGTCGGGGTCAGGCTGGGAGACCCAGTACTTC; cdr3_aa: CASSRVGSGSGWETQYF
d_call: NA; clone_size: NA; j_call: TRBJ2-3; v_call: TRBV19; cdr3_length: 15; cdr3_nt: TGTGCCAGTAGTATTGCCGGGACGAGCACAGATACGCAGTATTTT; cdr3_aa: CASSIAGTSTDTQYF
d_call: TRBD2; clone_size: NA; j_call: TRBJ2-3; v_call: TRBV5-6; cdr3_length: 15; cdr3_nt: TGTGCCAGCAGCTTGGTAGCGGGAGGGCCTAAGACGCAGTATTTT; cdr3_aa: CASSLVAGGPKTQYF
d_call: NA; clone_size: few; j_call: TRBJ1-2; v_call: TRBV6-5; cdr3_length: 12; cdr3_nt: TGTGCCAGCAGTTCCGCCTCAGATGGCTACACCTTC; cdr3_aa: CASSSASDGYTF
d_call: TRBD1; clone_size: NA; j_call: TRBJ2-2; v_call: TRBV5-6; cdr3_length: 15; cdr3_nt: TGTGCCAGCAGCTTGGTTGACAGGGACACCGGGGAGCTGTTTTTT; cdr3_aa: CASSLVDRDTGELFF
d_call: TRBD2; clone_size: NA; j_call: TRBJ2-1; v_call: TRBV7-3; cdr3_length: 14; cdr3_nt: TGTGCCAGCAGCTTAAGCGGGAGGGTCAATGAGCAGTTCTTC; cdr3_aa: CASSLSGRVNEQFF
d_call: TRBD1; clone_size: NA; j_call: TRBJ1-1; v_call: TRBV18; cdr3_length: 15; cdr3_nt: TGTGCCAGCTCACCCCGGCAGGGGGAGGCCACTGAAGCTTTCTTT; cdr3_aa: CASSPRQGEATEAFF
d_call: NA; clone_size: NA; j_call: TRBJ2-3; v_call: TRBV5-1; cdr3_length: 15; cdr3_nt: TGCGCCAGCAGCCCGACGGTAGGAGGTGCAGATACGCAGTATTTT; cdr3_aa: CASSPTVGGADTQYF
d_call: TRBD2; clone_size: NA; j_call: TRBJ2-7; v_call: TRBV28; cdr3_length: 16; cdr3_nt: TGTGCCAGCAGTTTAGCGACTAGCGGGACATACTACGAGCAGTACTTC; cdr3_aa: CASSLATSGTYYEQYF
d_call: TRBD1; clone_size: NA; j_call: TRBJ1-2; v_call: TRBV28; cdr3_length: 15; cdr3_nt: TGTGCCAGCAGTTGGGGGACAGGGGCCTTCTATGGCTACACCTTC; cdr3_aa: CASSWGTGAFYGYTF
d_call: TRBD2; clone_size: NA; j_call: TRBJ2-3; v_call: TRBV15; cdr3_length: 17; cdr3_nt: TGTGCCACCAGCAGAGGACTAGCGGGATCAGGCACAGATACGCAGTATTTT; cdr3_aa: CATSRGLAGSGTDTQYF
d_call: NA; clone_size: NA; j_call: TRBJ2-7; v_call: TRBV6-5; cdr3_length: 12; cdr3_nt: TGTGCCAGCACAGGCTATAACTACGAGCAGTACTTC; cdr3_aa: CASTGYNYEQYF
d_call: NA; clone_size: NA; j_call: TRBJ1-5; v_call: TRBV28; cdr3_length: 15; cdr3_nt: TGTGCCAGCAATACCCCGGCAGGAAACAATCAGCCCCAGCATTTT; cdr3_aa: CASNTPAGNNQPQHF
d_call: NA; clone_size: NA; j_call: TRBJ1-4; v_call: TRBV2; cdr3_length: 15; cdr3_nt: TGTGCCAGCAGTGTCTCGATGGGTACGTTGGAAAAACTGTTTTTT; cdr3_aa: CASSVSMGTLEKLFF
d_call: TRBD1; clone_size: NA; j_call: TRBJ2-2; v_call: TRBV11-3; cdr3_length: 14; cdr3_nt: TGTGCCAGCAGCGCAAACAGGGGATCCGGGGAGCTGTTTTTT; cdr3_aa: CASSANRGSGELFF
d_call: TRBD1; clone_size: NA; j_call: TRBJ2-1; v_call: TRBV11-1; cdr3_length: 18; cdr3_nt: TGTGCCAGCAGCGCTATATCTTCCGGGGACAGAACCTCCAATGAGCAGTTCTTC; cdr3_aa: CASSAISSGDRTSNEQFF